These T cell receptor beta chains were read from a single sample in a study of cytomegalovirus exposure and HLA in healthy donors. Sequenced by immunoSEQ multiplex PCR; TCRdb stores in-frame clones only, minus some. The sample has about 110,000 clones, 76% seen once. The sequencing sample was made of PBMCs. These receptors came from a young man in good health and CMV-seropositive. The CDR3 runs from the conserved cysteine through the conserved F or W. Fields, in order: V gene, clone size, D gene, J gene, CDR3 DNA, CDR3 protein. A D gene is named only where the DNA matches it firmly. The size field is filled for only some rows; it gives once, few, many or a size class.

TRBV6-5,few,NA,TRBJ1-4,TGTGCCAGCAGGACTAGTCAAGAGGGTGAAAAACTGTTTTTT,CASRTSQEGEKLFF
TRBV5-1,NA,NA,TRBJ2-7,TGCGCCAGCAGCGGCCTGACAGGAGGCTCCTACGAGCAGTACTTC,CASSGLTGGSYEQYF
TRBV29-1,NA,TRBD2,TRBJ2-1,TGCAGCTACACCATGACTAGCGGGGGGGCCGAGGATGAGCAGTTCTTC,CSYTMTSGGAEDEQFF
TRBV29-1,NA,NA,TRBJ2-7,TGCAGCATTGGGGCTGGCAACTACGAGCAGTACTTC,CSIGAGNYEQYF
TRBV10-2,NA,TRBD1,TRBJ1-4,TGCGCCAGCAGACCCCGGGACAGGGCTAATGAAAAACTGTTTTTT,CASRPRDRANEKLFF
TRBV9,NA,NA,TRBJ2-7,TGTGCCAGCAGCGTAGAGAGATGGGGCAGACCTTACGAGCAGTACTTC,CASSVERWGRPYEQYF
TRBV7-9,NA,TRBD2,TRBJ2-7,TGTGCCAGCGGTCTCAATAGCGGGAAGACCGCCTACGAGCAGTACTTC,CASGLNSGKTAYEQYF
TRBV19,NA,TRBD2,TRBJ2-3,TGTGCCAGTAGCTGGGGACTAGCGGGGACTAGGAGCACAGATACGCAGTATTTT,CASSWGLAGTRSTDTQYF
TRBV6-1,NA,NA,TRBJ2-5,TGTGCCAGCGGAGCCCCGGTGGACCAGTACTTC,CASGAPVDQYF
TRBV30,NA,NA,TRBJ1-3,TGTGCCTGTACTCCCTGGGGGCCTGGAAACACCATATATTTT,CACTPWGPGNTIYF
TRBV11-2,NA,NA,TRBJ1-4,TGTGCCAGCAGCTTAGCCCCGGAAAAACTGTTTTTT,CASSLAPEKLFF
TRBV7-2,NA,TRBD2,TRBJ2-1,TGTGCCAGCAGCACGGGACTAGCGGGGATCAATGAGCAGTTCTTC,CASSTGLAGINEQFF
TRBV7-2,NA,TRBD1,TRBJ2-4,TGTGCCAGCAGCTTAAGTTCGACAGGGGCCGCCAAAAACATTCAGTACTTC,CASSLSSTGAAKNIQYF
TRBV28,NA,NA,TRBJ2-7,TGTGCCAGCAGTTTAAGCCGCGAGCAGTACTTC,CASSLSREQYF
TRBV5-4,once,NA,TRBJ1-2,TGTGCCAGCAGCTCGGGGAGAAACTATGGCTACACCTTC,CASSSGRNYGYTF
TRBV7-2,NA,TRBD2,TRBJ2-2,TGTGCCAGCAGCGCCTTGCCGGGACTAGCGGGGGGCGACACCGGGGAGCTGTTTTTT,CASSALPGLAGGDTGELFF
TRBV7-9,NA,NA,TRBJ1-1,TGTGCCAGCAGCCCAAGGGACACTAAGAACACTGAAGCTTTCTTT,CASSPRDTKNTEAFF
TRBV11-2,few,TRBD1,TRBJ2-7,TGTGCCAGCAGCGCCAGATCCGGAGGACAGGGGTACTTC,CASSARSGGQGYF
TRBV4-1,NA,TRBD2,TRBJ2-7,TGCGCCAGCAGCCAAGTCGGGACTAGAGACTACGAGCAGTACTTC,CASSQVGTRDYEQYF
TRBV10-3,NA,TRBD1,TRBJ2-6,TGTGCCACGAAAAGGACAGGGAATGGGGCCAACGTCCTGACTTTC,CATKRTGNGANVLTF
TRBV29-1,NA,NA,TRBJ2-7,TGCAGCGTGGAAACAGGGAGTAGGTACGAGCAGTACTTC,CSVETGSRYEQYF
TRBV4-1,few,NA,TRBJ2-1,TGCGCCAGCAGCCAGGCGGTTCCGGGACTTACTTTTGGGAATGAGCAGTTCTTC,CASSQAVPGLTFGNEQFF
TRBV30,NA,NA,TRBJ2-7,TGTGCCTGGACTAGGACAAGCACATGGGTCGAGCAGTACTTC,CAWTRTSTWVEQYF
TRBV9,NA,NA,TRBJ1-1,TGTGCCAGCAGCGTAGCTACCGTCATCGGGGGTCGGACTGAAGCTTTCTTT,CASSVATVIGGRTEAFF
TRBV6-6,NA,NA,TRBJ1-2,TGTGCCAGCAGTTCGGGGGGAGGGTATGGCTACACCTTC,CASSSGGGYGYTF
TRBV2,NA,TRBD1,TRBJ1-6,TGTGCCAGCAACCCAGACAGGGTCTTCGATTCACCCCTCCACTTT,CASNPDRVFDSPLHF
TRBV7-8,NA,NA,TRBJ1-5,TGTGCCAGCAGCTTATTCGGTCGAACCCCTCAGCCCCAGCATTTT,CASSLFGRTPQPQHF
TRBV6-1,few,NA,TRBJ2-1,TGTGCCAGCAGTGAAGGACGCGGGAACTCCTACAATGAGCAGTTCTTC,CASSEGRGNSYNEQFF
TRBV6-4,NA,NA,TRBJ2-6,TGTGCCAGCAGTGATGGACTTGCTTCTGGGGCCAACGTCCTGACTTTC,CASSDGLASGANVLTF
TRBV30,NA,NA,TRBJ2-1,TGTGCCTGGAGTGCGGAGCCAAGCTCCTACAATGAGCAGTTCTTC,CAWSAEPSSYNEQFF
TRBV4-1,NA,TRBD1,TRBJ2-3,TGCGCCAGCAGCCAAAAAAGGGGGCCAGATACGCAGTATTTT,CASSQKRGPDTQYF
TRBV4-1,NA,NA,TRBJ1-4,TGCGCCAGCAGCCAAGTTTATAGAGCGGCGGGTGAAAAACTGTTTTTT,CASSQVYRAAGEKLFF
TRBV27,NA,TRBD2,TRBJ2-1,TGTGCCAGCAGTTTAGGGGTAGCGGGGGGAATCGATGAGCAGTTCTTC,CASSLGVAGGIDEQFF
TRBV5-6,NA,NA,TRBJ1-4,TGTGCCAGCAACCGATTTGACGGTGGCGGCGAAAAACTGTTTTTT,CASNRFDGGGEKLFF
TRBV5-6,NA,NA,TRBJ1-3,TGTGCCAGCAGCCTTCGGAGGGCTGGAAACACCATATATTTT,CASSLRRAGNTIYF
TRBV5-8,NA,TRBD1,TRBJ1-2,TGTGCCAGCAGCCCGACGGGACAGGACTATGGCTACACCTTC,CASSPTGQDYGYTF
TRBV7-9,NA,TRBD1,TRBJ1-2,TGTGCCAGCAGCTTATACAGGGGCTATGGCTACACCTTC,CASSLYRGYGYTF
TRBV19,NA,NA,TRBJ1-1,TGTGCCAGTAGTATAATTGGGGGGACTGAAGCTTTCTTT,CASSIIGGTEAFF
TRBV7-9,NA,NA,TRBJ2-1,TGTGCCAGCAGCTTACTCGGGGTGAGCTCCTACAATGAGCAGTTCTTC,CASSLLGVSSYNEQFF
TRBV28,NA,NA,TRBJ1-2,TGTGCCAGCAGTCTGCCAGGGGACCCTTCGGGCTACACCTTC,CASSLPGDPSGYTF
TRBV6-5,NA,TRBD2,TRBJ2-5,TGTGCCACCCTGCCACCGGGGGGGGCGACCCAGTACTTC,CATLPPGGATQYF
TRBV30,NA,TRBD2,TRBJ2-5,TGTGCCTGGAGTGGACTAGCGGGGCGGCAAGAGACCCAGTACTTC,CAWSGLAGRQETQYF
TRBV6-5,NA,TRBD2,TRBJ2-7,TGTGCCAGCAGTCCCCGGGCGGGGGACGAGCAGTACTTC,CASSPRAGDEQYF
TRBV30,few,TRBD1,TRBJ1-5,TGTGCCTGGAGTTTGGACAGGAGCCAGCCCCAGCATTTT,CAWSLDRSQPQHF